This section outlines one TCR beta chain sequence together with its context. These data are taken from a study of blood T cell repertoires in COVID-19. On the study more broadly: Samples taken during acute and convalescent COVID-19 were collected in the United States, Italy and Spain. The cDNA or gDNA used as material had been derived from T cells, B-cell-depleted T cells, or PBMCs.

Per the germline V gene, CDR1 is MNHEY and CDR2 is SVGEGT. The CDR3 contains 15 residues. V was pared by 2 bases and J by 4 bases, with 4 bases of the junction left unmatched. Source study methods: Amplification of reference gene primers was used by the study to estimate nucleated cell counts. Generated by immunoSEQ multiplex PCR, the TCRdb table keeps only in-frame clones and is missing some. From that table come the V and J calls and clone size; the DNA was used to work out D and trimming. The data hold around 60,000 clones, with 74% observed a single time. The sample comprised peripheral blood. The chain couples TRBV6-2 or TRBV6-3 to TRBJ1-2; 10 nucleotides agree with TRBD1. The sequence derives from a woman of 80 years or more with acute or convalescent COVID-19. The CDR3 region has the DNA TGTGCCAGCAGTTACGACAGGGGGCTTCTCTATGGCTACACCTTC. This translates into CASSYDRGLLYGYTF.